These T cell receptor beta chains were read from a single sample in a study of control samples from healthy donors and cancer patients. The method was immunoSEQ multiplex PCR; TCRdb's version includes in-frame clones alone and lacks a portion of them. The sample yields 150,000 to 200,000 clones, just over 90% seen once. Sequenced material: blood. All receptors come from a man aged 25-45 years in good health. Both conserved end residues are part of each CDR3. Fields, in order: D gene, V gene, clone size, J gene, CDR3 DNA, CDR3 protein. A D gene is named only where the DNA matches it firmly. The size field is filled for only some rows; it gives once, few, many or a size class.

NA,TRBV7-2,NA,TRBJ2-3,TGTGCCAGCAGCGTCCGGCGCACAGATACGCAGTATTTT,CASSVRRTDTQYF
NA,TRBV5-6,NA,TRBJ2-6,TGTGCCAGCACCTTAACTGGACTCCGGACCTCCGGGGCCAACGTCCTGACTTTC,CASTLTGLRTSGANVLTF
NA,TRBV2,NA,TRBJ1-1,TGTGCCAGCAGAGGGGTGGAAGCTTTCTTT,CASRGVEAFF
NA,TRBV7-8,NA,TRBJ2-3,TGTGCCAGCAGCCCGGGGGCGGCTGCAGATACGCAGTATTTT,CASSPGAAADTQYF
NA,TRBV5-1,NA,TRBJ1-1,TGCGCCAGCAGCTTGGCCGGTCCCCCCGGAACTGAAGCTTTCTTT,CASSLAGPPGTEAFF
NA,TRBV24-1,NA,TRBJ2-5,TGTGCCACCAGTGGGCTAGTTGAGACCCAGTACTTC,CATSGLVETQYF
NA,TRBV6-5,NA,TRBJ1-1,TGTGCCAGCACTCAGAAGTCCCGGGGCACTGAAGCTTTCTTT,CASTQKSRGTEAFF
NA,TRBV24-1,NA,TRBJ2-1,TGTGCCACCAGTGATTATGACGAGGGGAATGAGCAGTTCTTC,CATSDYDEGNEQFF
NA,TRBV12-5,NA,TRBJ1-4,TGTGCTAGTGGTCCCTACCCGAGCTGGGGCATGAGAGGAGAAAAACTGTTTTTT,CASGPYPSWGMRGEKLFF
NA,TRBV18,few,TRBJ2-1,TGTGCCAGCTCACCATGGGGCACCAATGAGCAGTTCTTC,CASSPWGTNEQFF
TRBD1,TRBV6-2/TRBV6-3,NA,TRBJ2-5,TGTGCCAGCAGTTACAGGGGACAGGGGGTAGGTCTCCAAGAGACCCAGTACTTC,CASSYRGQGVGLQETQYF